The 25 T cell receptor beta chains reported below all come from one sample, sequenced in a study of glioma-infiltrating T cells. The iRepertoire nested amplicon-rescue multiplex PCR amplified TCR alpha and beta CDR3s from RNA. From the multiplex PCR reads, TCRdb called clonotypes with MiXCR, one entry per CDR3 protein. Of 300,000 to 450,000 distinct CDR3 sequences listed, less than 50% are singletons. The sample consisted of glioma tissue, nonneoplastic brain tissue, or PBMCs (not recorded which). Source of these receptors: a human donor with low-grade glioma or glioblastoma, undergoing nonglioma brain surgery, or in good health (not recorded which).

Concerning this clonotype: Because the CDR3 is missing its conserved closing phenylalanine or tryptophan, this is likely a read error. The CDR3 DNA follows: TGTGCCAGCCAGGGGAGCGCGGCTGGCTACACCTCC. Translation gives CASQGSAAGYTS. J is TRBJ1-2 and V is TRBV25-1, with D perhaps matching TRBD1 (6 bases). The CDR3 is 12 amino acids. In germline, CDR1 is MGHDK, CDR2 SYGVNS. Trimming took off 8 bases at V and 7 bases at J, with 14 bases between the two ends.

The chain carries TRBV7-2 and TRBJ1-5, with TRBD1 matching over 8 bases. V lost 5 bases to trimming and J lost 4 bases; unmatched junction nucleotides: 4. CDR3 length: 14 amino acids. The germline V gene encodes CDR1 SGHTA and CDR2 FQGNSA. The CDR3 region is CASSLTGANQPQHF. The CDR3 DNA sequence: TGTGCCAGCAGCCTGACAGGGGCAAATCAGCCCCAGCATTTT.

This clonotype has only a few counts. The chain uses TRBV27 and TRBJ2-1; D possibly corresponds to TRBD2 (5 bases). Germline loops: CDR1 MNHEY, CDR2 SMNVEV (reference sequence). The length of the CDR3 is 15 residues. Trimming pared 4 bases from V and 6 bases from J, leaving 16 bases between. The CDR3 DNA follows: TGTGCCAGCAGTTCAACCCTGGGAGCCGGCAATGAGCAGTTCTTC. It specifies CASSSTLGAGNEQFF.

This clonotype turned up a few times. This chain links TRBV6-2 or TRBV6-3 with TRBJ2-3; TRBD2 is a possible D gene (6 bases). V gave up 6 bases and J gave up 1 base, with 17 bases separating them. Germline CDR1 and CDR2: MNHEY and SVGEGT. This CDR3 region has 16 residues. CDR3 loop: CASSVFPGEGTDTQYF. The CDR3, as DNA: TGTGCCAGCAGCGTATTCCCGGGAGAAGGCACAGATACGCAGTATTTT.

This chain joins TRBV6-5 and TRBJ1-1, with TRBD1 as a possible D gene (6 bases). The germline V and J ends were trimmed by 5 bases and 4 bases, with 14 bases remaining between them. The CDR3 covers 14 residues. The V gene's germline CDR1 is MNHEY and CDR2 SVGAGI. CDR3 DNA sequence: TGTGCCAGCAGTGGGGGTACAGGGCTCACTGAAGCTTTCTTT. It yields the protein CASSGGTGLTEAFF.

This clonotype was found many times. The genes are TRBV20-1 and TRBJ1-5; D call uncertain. Trimming cost V 3 bases and J 7 bases, with 13 bases left between them. CDR1 and CDR2 from the germline V gene are DFQATT and SNEGSKA (reference sequence). This CDR3 has 13 amino acids. The CDR3 DNA reads TGCAGTGCTAGCGTTAGGGTGGAGCAGCCCCAGCATTTT. Residues: CSASVRVEQPQHF.

This clonotype came up many times. The chain couples TRBV6-2 or TRBV6-3 to TRBJ1-5; D is undetermined. The CDR3 loop spans 13 amino acids. Between the trimmed V and J ends, which lost 7 bases and 7 bases, there was a span of 14 bases. The germline V gene encodes CDR1 MNHEY and CDR2 SVGEGT. Here the CDR3 reads CASTQVTAQPQHF. The CDR3 DNA reads as TGTGCCAGCACTCAGGTTACTGCACAGCCCCAGCATTTT.

The chain links TRBV7-8 to TRBJ1-1, with D unclear. Between the trimmed V and J ends, which lost 1 base and 4 bases, there was a span of 10 bases. Germline V lookup: CDR1 SGHVS, CDR2 FQNEAQ. The CDR3 has 14 amino acids. The CDR3 here is CASSLDYSFTEAFF. CDR3 DNA: TGTGCCAGCAGCTTAGATTATTCATTCACTGAAGCTTTCTTT.

To note about this clonotype: One base away lies a much larger clone, so this may be a sequencing read error. The chain combines TRBV20-1 with TRBJ2-7, with 7 positions matching TRBD1. The V gene's germline CDR1 is DFQATT and CDR2 SNEGSKA (reference sequence). This CDR3 region has 13 residues. The CDR3 here is CSARGTDSCEQYF. The DNA of the CDR3 is TGCAGTGCTAGGGGGACAGACTCCTGCGAGCAGTACTTC.

V and J are TRBV20-1 and TRBJ2-7; D uncertain. V gave up 4 bases and J gave up 1 base, with 11 bases separating them. This CDR3 is built from 13 residues. The germline gives CDR1 DFQATT, CDR2 SNEGSKA (reference sequence). CDR3 protein: CSANKGLSYEQYF. The CDR3 bases are TGCAGTGCTAACAAAGGTCTTTCCTACGAGCAGTACTTC.

The chain carries TRBV19 and TRBJ1-1, with unresolved D. The germline CDR1 and CDR2 sequences are LNHDA and SQIVND (reference sequence). Between the trimmed V and J ends, which lost 7 bases and 4 bases, there was a span of 13 bases. This CDR3 contains 13 residues. CDR3 nucleotides: TGTGCCAGTACCCCGGCCTTAGGCACTGAAGCTTTCTTT. Its protein product is CASTPALGTEAFF.

The V gene is TRBV20-1, the J gene TRBJ2-5; D is uncertain. V gave up 6 bases and J gave up 1 base, with 15 bases separating them. Germline values: CDR1 DFQATT, CDR2 SNEGSKA (reference sequence). There are 14 residues in the CDR3. The CDR3 region is CSATISLFQETQYF. CDR3 bases: TGCAGTGCCACAATTAGTCTATTCCAAGAGACCCAGTACTTC.

On this clonotype: Given a much more abundant clone one base away, this may be a read error. The conserved phenylalanine or tryptophan is not found at the CDR3 terminus, so this likely reflects a read error. The rearrangement joins TRBV27 to TRBJ1-5; TRBD1 matches at 7 bases. Germline values: CDR1 MNHEY, CDR2 SMNVEV (reference sequence). The J segment lost 2 bases and the V segment lost 7 bases, leaving 8 bases of the junction unmatched. CDR3 size: 15 residues. CDR3 in DNA: TGTGCCAGCACCCCGACAGGGATTGGCAATCAGCCCCAGCATTTA. It is translated as CASTPTGIGNQPQHL.

V is TRBV14 and J is TRBJ1-2; a weak D match, TRBD1 (6 bases). CDR1 SGHDN and CDR2 FVKESK come from the germline V gene. This CDR3 is built from 14 residues. V was pared by 1 base and J by 5 bases, with 11 bases between. CDR3 sequence: CASSQVTGSYGYTF. The CDR3 coding sequence is TGTGCCAGCAGCCAAGTTACAGGGAGTTATGGCTACACCTTC.

As concerns this clonotype: This could be a read error, since a much larger clone is one nucleotide away. The chain has TRBV6-2 or TRBV6-3 and TRBJ1-1; unclear D gene. CDR1 MNHEY and CDR2 SVGEGT come from the germline V gene. This CDR3 is 14 amino acids long. CDR3: CASIPVDQNTKAFF. The CDR3 DNA sequence: TGTGCCAGCATTCCGGTCGATCAGAACACTAAAGCTTTCTTT.

Comments on this clonotype: A single base separates this from a much larger clone, so it may be a read error. The rearrangement links TRBV27 to TRBJ2-3; 7 bases line up with TRBD1. Trimming at V came to 7 bases and at J to 5 bases, leaving 9 bases not matched to a gene. Germline assignment: CDR1 MNHEY and CDR2 SMNVEV (reference sequence). This CDR3 comprises 14 residues. The CDR3 sequence: CASKKTGVGDTQYF. The DNA of the CDR3 is TGTGCCAGCAAGAAAACAGGGGTGGGAGATACGCAGTATTTT.

This clonotype appeared a single time. A much larger clone sits a single nucleotide away, making a read error possible. The chain has TRBV27 and TRBJ2-1, with 11 bases that match TRBD2. The germline gives CDR1 MNHEY, CDR2 SMNVEV (reference sequence). J gave up 2 bases and V 3 bases, and 6 bases lay outside the gene matches. The length of the CDR3 is 17 residues. This CDR3 is CASSFVAGGPPYNEQFF. Written as DNA, the CDR3 is TGTGCCAGCAGTTTTGTAGCGGGAGGGCCCCCCTACAATGAGCAGTTCTTC.

V gene TRBV4-1 combines with J gene TRBJ1-1, with D uncertain. The CDR3 has 15 residues. Trimming removed 0 bases from V and 5 bases from J, with 13 bases in between. Germline CDR1 is MGHRA and CDR2 is YSYEKL. The CDR3 sequence: CASSQEWLDPTEAFF. Written as DNA, the CDR3 is TGCGCCAGCAGCCAAGAATGGTTGGACCCAACTGAAGCTTTCTTT.

J is TRBJ2-7 and V is TRBV28, with a weak D call TRBD1 (6 bases). Germline loops: CDR1 MDHEN, CDR2 SYDVKM. Deletions cut 2 bases from V and 3 bases from J, with 11 bases between. CDR3 length: 14 amino acids. The chain's CDR3 is CASSLPGHLYEQYF. DNA for the CDR3: TGTGCCAGCAGTTTACCGGGACACCTCTACGAGCAGTACTTC.

The chain employs TRBV7-2 and TRBJ1-6; no clear D gene. The CDR3 consists of 14 residues. CDR1 SGHTA and CDR2 FQGNSA come from the germline V gene. V lost 1 base and J lost 7, with 8 bases in between. Here the CDR3 reads CASSLEGGNSPLHF. As DNA, the CDR3 is TGTGCCAGCAGCTTAGAGGGAGGGAATTCACCCCTCCACTTT.

Only a few counts were recorded for this clonotype. V gene TRBV20-1 combines with J gene TRBJ2-4; D assignment may be TRBD1 or TRBD2 (5 bases each). CDR1 is DFQATT, CDR2 SNEGSKA, per germline (reference sequence). CDR3 length: 12 residues. Trimming stripped 1 base from V and 5 bases from J, with 6 bases between. The DNA of the CDR3 is TGCAGTGCTAGAGGAGGGGAAAACATTCAGTACTTC. Protein sequence: CSARGGENIQYF.

In this sample, this clonotype turned up a few times. The chain is built from TRBV20-1 and TRBJ2-7; 11 positions agree with TRBD1. This CDR3 region has 14 residues. Germline loops: CDR1 DFQATT, CDR2 SNEGSKA (reference sequence). The V gene end was trimmed by 4 bases and the J gene end by 7 bases; junction bases not matched to a gene: 9. The CDR3 nucleotides read TGCAGTGCTAATAGAGGACAGGGGGCTGGAGAGCAGTACTTC. It yields the protein CSANRGQGAGEQYF.

The chain couples TRBV20-1 to TRBJ2-3; 12 positions agree with TRBD2. The CDR3 is 16 residues long. Germline loops: CDR1 DFQATT, CDR2 SNEGSKA (reference sequence). V shed 6 bases, J shed 5 bases, and the junction held 12 bases outside the gene matches. The CDR3 nucleotides are TGCAGTGCCCGGTCGTTACTAGCGGGAGGAATAGATACGCAGTATTTT. Residues: CSARSLLAGGIDTQYF.

This clonotype was counted between two and nine times. V usage is TRBV4-1 and J usage is TRBJ2-3; 8 bases are a match to TRBD1. In germline, CDR1 is MGHRA, CDR2 YSYEKL. Trimming removed 0 bases from V and 4 bases from J; junction bases left unmatched: 6. CDR3 length equals 16 residues. The CDR3 region has the DNA TGCGCCAGCAGCCAAGATGGGCCAGGGGGCCCAGATACGCAGTATTTT. Encoded protein: CASSQDGPGGPDTQYF.

This clonotype was recorded only once. A much larger clone differs from this one at a single base, so this may be a read error. The chain joins TRBV6-1 to TRBJ2-2; TRBD2 is a possible D gene (6 bases). CDR1 and CDR2 (germline): MNHNS, SASEGT. CDR3 length: 15 residues. Trimming shortened V by 5 bases and J by 5 bases, and 15 bases separated the two germline ends. This CDR3 reads CASSIEGLFTGELFF. CDR3 DNA: TGTGCCAGCAGTATAGAGGGACTTTTTACCGGGGAGCTGTTTTTT.